This is a list of T cell receptor beta chains from one sample in a study of blood T cell repertoires in COVID-19. Sequencing was performed with immunoSEQ multiplex PCR; in TCRdb, only in-frame clones are kept and a portion is missing. The data hold around 400,000 clones, with around nine tenths observed a single time. The sequenced sample consisted of PBMCs or T cells enriched from blood (not recorded which). Receptors originate from a woman aged 25 to 39 who had recovered from COVID-19. Each CDR3 is given with its conserved first and last residue. D genes are given only for firm matches.

D gene	V gene	J gene	CDR3 DNA	CDR3 protein
TRBD1	TRBV28	TRBJ1-1	TGTGCCAGCAGTTTGGGGACAGGGAAGGTTGCTGAAGCTTTCTTT	CASSLGTGKVAEAFF
TRBD1	TRBV11-1	TRBJ1-1	TGTGCCAGCACCAAGACAGGGTTGGATACTGAAGCTTTCTTT	CASTKTGLDTEAFF
-	TRBV10-3	TRBJ1-2	TGTGCCATCAGTGAGTTTCGGGGAGGAGGAGGCTACACCTTC	CAISEFRGGGGYTF
-	TRBV7-9	TRBJ2-7	TGTGCCAGCAGTAGGGACTCTCAGGTCGAGCAGTACTTC	CASSRDSQVEQYF
-	TRBV27	TRBJ2-6	TGTGCCAGCAGTCGATCCGGACTGCCGTCTGGGGCCAACGTCCTGACTTTC	CASSRSGLPSGANVLTF
TRBD1	TRBV2	TRBJ1-2	TGTGCCAGCCCTGGAACCCCCCAGGGACAGGGGGCGCGGGATAGCTATGGCTACACCTTC	CASPGTPQGQGARDSYGYTF
-	TRBV12-5	TRBJ2-1	TGTGCTAGTGGTTTGACCACTTCCTACAATGAGCAGTTCTTC	CASGLTTSYNEQFF
-	TRBV13	TRBJ1-4	TGTGCCAGCAGAGAAAGGGGTGGGGAAAAACTGTTTTTT	CASRERGGEKLFF
-	TRBV5-1	TRBJ1-2	TGCGCCAGCAGTCGGGGGGCGAACTATGGCTACACCTTC	CASSRGANYGYTF
TRBD2	TRBV27	TRBJ2-7	TGTGCCAGCAGTTTTGTAGCGGGGGGCAACTACGAGCAGTACTTC	CASSFVAGGNYEQYF